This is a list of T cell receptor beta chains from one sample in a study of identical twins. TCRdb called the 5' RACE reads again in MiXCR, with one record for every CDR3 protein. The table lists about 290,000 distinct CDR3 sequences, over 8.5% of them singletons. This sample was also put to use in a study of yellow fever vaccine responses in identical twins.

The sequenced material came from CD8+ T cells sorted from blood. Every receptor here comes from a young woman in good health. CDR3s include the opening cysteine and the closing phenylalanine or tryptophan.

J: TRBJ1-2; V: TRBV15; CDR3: CATRTGLYGYTF
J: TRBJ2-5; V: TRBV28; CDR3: CASSLMGQVLELQETQYF
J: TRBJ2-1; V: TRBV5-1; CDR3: CASSKEASGEYNEQFF
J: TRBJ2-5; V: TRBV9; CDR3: CASSGKQGALTQYF
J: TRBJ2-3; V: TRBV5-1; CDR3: CASSPRTDGADTQYF
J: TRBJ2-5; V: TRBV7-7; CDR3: CASSFQRGETQYF
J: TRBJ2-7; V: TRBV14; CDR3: CASSQVRRGSAGGRNYEQYF
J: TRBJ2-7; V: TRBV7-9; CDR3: CASSSAGSYEQYF
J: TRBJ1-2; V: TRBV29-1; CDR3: CSVVGQGPHYGYTF
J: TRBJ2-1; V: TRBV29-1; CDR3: CSVEPPGLAANNEQFF
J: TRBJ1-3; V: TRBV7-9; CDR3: CASSLEGNTIYF
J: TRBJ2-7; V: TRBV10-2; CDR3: CASSSGTGHYEQYF
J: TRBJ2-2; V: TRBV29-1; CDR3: CSVELWSSGELFF
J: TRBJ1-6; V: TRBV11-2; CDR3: CASSPRQAGSPLHF
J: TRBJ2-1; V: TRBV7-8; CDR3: CASSLGGLASSYNEQFF
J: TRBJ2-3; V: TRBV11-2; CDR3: CASSLLESGSGIQSSTDTQYF
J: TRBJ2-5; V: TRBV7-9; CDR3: CASSQHVPWETQYF